The rows below give T cell receptor beta chains drawn from one sample of a study of blood T cells in healthy people across ages. TCRdb fed the 5' RACE reads into MiXCR, producing one record per CDR3 protein. Of about 810,000 distinct CDR3 sequences listed, about 34% are singletons. Specimen: blood. The receptor source for this set is a man between 18 and 29 years old in good health. Each CDR3 is given with its conserved first and last residue. The order of the fields is J gene, V gene, D gene, clone size, CDR3 length, CDR3 DNA, CDR3 protein. A D gene is named only where the DNA matches it firmly. The size field is filled for only some rows; it gives once, few, many or a size class.

TRBJ1-5 TRBV4-3 NA few 14 TGCGCCAGCAGCCAAGATAAAGGAATTCAGCCCCAGCATTTT CASSQDKGIQPQHF
TRBJ2-7 TRBV12-3/TRBV12-4 NA NA 13 TGTGCCAGCAGTTTAAGCCCCTCCTCGGGGCAGTACTTC CASSLSPSSGQYF
TRBJ2-5 TRBV14 NA NA 14 TGTGCCAGCAGCCAACGAGGTTTTGGGGAGACCCAGTACTTC CASSQRGFGETQYF
TRBJ2-4 TRBV3-1 TRBD1 many 12 TGTGCCAGCAGCCATCGGCAGGGGGCTCAGTACTTC CASSHRQGAQYF
TRBJ2-7 TRBV5-5 NA NA 15 TGTGCCAGCAGCCCGCCTGCTCGGGGAACAGAGACCCGGTACTTC CASSPPARGTETRYF
TRBJ1-1 TRBV7-9 NA NA 14 TGTGCCAGCAGCTTAGAATGGGTAAACACTGAAGCTTTCTTT CASSLEWVNTEAFF
TRBJ2-7 TRBV20-1 NA many 13 TGCAGTGCTAGAAGGCCAGGCGACTACGAGCAGTACTTC CSARRPGDYEQYF
TRBJ2-1 TRBV5-5 NA NA 15 NA CASSFLWGSYNEQFF
TRBJ2-7 TRBV28 TRBD1 NA 15 TGTGCCAGCAGTTCCACGGGACAGGGCCCCTACGAGCAGTACTTC CASSSTGQGPYEQYF
TRBJ2-3 TRBV6-5 NA NA 18 TGTGCCAGCAGTTATACACCGTTGAGGGGGGGCAAGACAGATACGCAGTATTTT CASSYTPLRGGKTDTQYF
TRBJ1-5 TRBV20-1 NA many 14 TGCAGTGCTGGGGGCTCGGGTCGGAATCAGCCCCAGCATTTT CSAGGSGRNQPQHF
TRBJ2-7 TRBV20-1 TRBD2 few 16 TGCAGTGCTAGCCGGCGTCGGGGGGGTAGCTTCTACGAGCAGTACTTC CSASRRRGGSFYEQYF
TRBJ2-3 TRBV20-1 NA many 14 TGCAGTGCTCACTCCGGGCCCAGCACAGATACGCAGTATTTT CSAHSGPSTDTQYF
TRBJ1-1 TRBV6-5 NA few 13 TGTGCCAGCAGGGCAGGGCCGAACACTGAAGCTTTCTTT CASRAGPNTEAFF
TRBJ1-2 TRBV5-1 NA many 13 TGCGCCAGCAGCTTGGGTCTGCGCTATGGCTACACCTTC CASSLGLRYGYTF
TRBJ1-4 TRBV20-1 TRBD1 few 13 TGCAGTGCTAGAACAGGGGGGGATGAAAAACTGTTTTTT CSARTGGDEKLFF
TRBJ1-3 TRBV7-9 TRBD1 NA 15 TGTGCCAGCAGCTTAGGGACAGGGGATGGAAACACCATATATTTT CASSLGTGDGNTIYF
TRBJ2-7 TRBV15 TRBD2 few 16 TGTGCCACCAGCAGAGGGGGGGGACTGGAGTCCTACGAGCAGTACTTC CATSRGGGLESYEQYF
TRBJ2-5 TRBV20-1 TRBD1 many 19 TGCAGTGCTAGAGCCGGGACACACAGGGGCTCATCGTACCAAGAGACCCAGTACTTC CSARAGTHRGSSYQETQYF
TRBJ2-1 TRBV6-5 NA few 14 TGTGCCAGCAGTTACATGGGGGGCTTGGATGAGCAGTTCTTC CASSYMGGLDEQFF
TRBJ2-7 TRBV7-3 TRBD1 few 14 TGTGCCAGCAGCTTAATGCCAGGGGGCTACGAGCAGTACTTC CASSLMPGGYEQYF
TRBJ2-2 TRBV12-3/TRBV12-4 TRBD2 NA 14 TGTGCCAGCAGTCGGACTAGCCCCACCGAGGAGCTGTTTTTT CASSRTSPTEELFF
TRBJ1-1 TRBV7-2 NA few 15 TGTGCCAGCAGCTTAGAGGCAGGGGAGAACACTGAAGCTTTCTTT CASSLEAGENTEAFF
TRBJ1-1 TRBV27 TRBD1 NA 16 TGTGCCAGCAGTTTATCAGGGGGCGCAGGGAATACTGAAGCTTTCTTT CASSLSGGAGNTEAFF
TRBJ1-1 TRBV28 NA NA 15 TGTGCCAGCAGTGATCCGCTGACAGTGCATACTGAAGCTTTCTTT CASSDPLTVHTEAFF
TRBJ1-1 TRBV24-1 NA few 12 TGTGCCACCAGTGCGGGTAACACTGAAGCTTTCTTT CATSAGNTEAFF
TRBJ2-1 TRBV9 TRBD2 NA 22 TGTGCCAGCGGCGGCCCTGGTGGCGGGGCTAGCGGGGGCTTACTTGCATACAATGAGCAGTTCTTC CASGGPGGGASGGLLAYNEQFF
TRBJ1-1 TRBV6-4 NA NA 16 TGTGCCAGCAGTGTACCTCCCGGGGGCGACGGCACTGAAGCTTTCTTT CASSVPPGGDGTEAFF
TRBJ1-5 TRBV7-2 NA NA 17 TGTGCCAGCAGCTTCAGGACAGAGGGTCATAGCAATCAGCCCCAGCATTTT CASSFRTEGHSNQPQHF
TRBJ2-1 TRBV20-1 TRBD1 NA 15 TGCAGTGCTAGAGATCCGGACAGGTTTTCCTACGAGCAGTTCTTC CSARDPDRFSYEQFF
TRBJ1-3 TRBV4-1 NA NA 14 TGCGCCAGCAGCCAAGAAGGCTCTGGAAACACCATATATTTT CASSQEGSGNTIYF
TRBJ2-7 TRBV10-3 NA NA 12 TGTGCCATCAGTCGGACAGTAGGCGAGCAGTACTTC CAISRTVGEQYF
TRBJ1-1 TRBV6-6 NA NA 15 TGTGCCAGCAGTTACTCTACTGAGGCGAACACTGAAGCTTTCTTT CASSYSTEANTEAFF
TRBJ2-3 TRBV29-1 TRBD2 few 17 TGCAGCGTTGAAGGGCTAGCGGGGGGCCCCAGCACAGATACGCAGTATTTT CSVEGLAGGPSTDTQYF
TRBJ2-5 TRBV7-9 TRBD1 NA 15 TGTGCCAGCACGGTGACAGGGGGGGACCAAGAGACCCAGTACTTC CASTVTGGDQETQYF
TRBJ1-2 TRBV7-2 TRBD1 many 13 TGTGCCAGCAGCTTAGCAGGGGGCAATGGCTACACCTTC CASSLAGGNGYTF
TRBJ2-1 TRBV5-1 NA NA 16 TGCGCCAGCAGCTTGTACGGACGAGGGGCCTACAATGAGCAGTTCTTC CASSLYGRGAYNEQFF
TRBJ1-1 TRBV6-6 TRBD1 NA 16 TGTGCCAGCAGTCCCCAGACAGGGGGGGTGAACACTGAAGCTTTCTTT CASSPQTGGVNTEAFF
TRBJ2-1 TRBV20-1 TRBD2 NA 16 TGCAGTGCCCGAAGAGGGCGGGGGTTAACCTACAATGAGCAGTTCTTC CSARRGRGLTYNEQFF
TRBJ1-2 TRBV20-1 NA many 13 TGCAGTGCTAGAGATGTTTCAGGGCGCCGGGACACCTTC CSARDVSGRRDTF
TRBJ2-3 TRBV20-1 NA NA 15 TGCAGTGCTAGGGGGGTCGGGGGGCACATAGATACGCAGTATTTT CSARGVGGHIDTQYF
TRBJ2-3 TRBV4-1 NA many 14 TGCGCCAGCCGGCGAGGCGCCGACACAGATACGCAGTATTTT CASRRGADTDTQYF
TRBJ2-7 TRBV20-1 TRBD1 NA 15 TGCAGTGCTCTTTCGTGGAGACAGGGAATTTACGAGCAGTACTTC CSALSWRQGIYEQYF
TRBJ1-1 TRBV7-9 NA NA 14 TGTGCCAGCAGCTTAAAAGCGGGATTAACTGAAGCTTTCTTT CASSLKAGLTEAFF
TRBJ2-7 TRBV7-2 NA NA 14 TGTGCCAGCAGCTTATCCTGGACAGACTACGAGCAGTACTTC CASSLSWTDYEQYF
TRBJ2-5 TRBV29-1 NA few 14 TGCAGCGTTGTTAGGTCGGACCCTGGAGAGACCCAGTACTTC CSVVRSDPGETQYF
TRBJ2-3 TRBV9 NA NA 15 TGTGCCAGCAGCGTAGCCGGGGGTCCCACAGATACGCAGTATTTT CASSVAGGPTDTQYF
TRBJ2-7 TRBV2 TRBD2 NA 15 TGTGCCAGCAGTGCCGAGGGGACTATTTCCTACGAGCAGTACTTC CASSAEGTISYEQYF
TRBJ1-2 TRBV19 NA NA 16 TGTGCCAGTGCTCCCCTCGAGGCAGGACGAAACTATGGCTACACCTTC CASAPLEAGRNYGYTF
TRBJ2-7 TRBV7-7 NA many 18 TGTGCTAGCAGCTACCGCTTCGACAGTCCCCTGTGCTCCTACGAGCAGTACTTC CASSYRFDSPLCSYEQYF